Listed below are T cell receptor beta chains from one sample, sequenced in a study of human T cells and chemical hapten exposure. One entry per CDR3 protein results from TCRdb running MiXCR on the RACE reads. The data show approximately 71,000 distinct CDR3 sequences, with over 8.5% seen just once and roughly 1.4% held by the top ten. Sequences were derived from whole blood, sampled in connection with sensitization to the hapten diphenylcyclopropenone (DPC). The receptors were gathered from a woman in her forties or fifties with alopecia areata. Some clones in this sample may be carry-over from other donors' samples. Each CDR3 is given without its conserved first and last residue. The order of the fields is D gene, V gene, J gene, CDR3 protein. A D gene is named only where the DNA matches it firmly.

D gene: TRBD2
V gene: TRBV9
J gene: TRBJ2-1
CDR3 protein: ASSVRAGLYNEQF

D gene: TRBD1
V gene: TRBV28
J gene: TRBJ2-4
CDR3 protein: ASSLLGGLNIQY

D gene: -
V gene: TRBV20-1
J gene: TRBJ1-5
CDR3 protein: SASGYAQH

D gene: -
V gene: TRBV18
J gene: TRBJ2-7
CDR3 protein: ASSQPGLVSYEQY

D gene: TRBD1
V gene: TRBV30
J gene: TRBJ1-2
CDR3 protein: AWAPRGNRGNYGYT

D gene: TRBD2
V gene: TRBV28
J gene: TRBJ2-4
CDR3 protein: ASRPGGTNIQY

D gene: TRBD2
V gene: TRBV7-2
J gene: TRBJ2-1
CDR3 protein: ASSLEGSGGFLYNEQF

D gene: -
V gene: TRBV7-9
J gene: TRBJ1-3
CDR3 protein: ASSLGDLSGNTIY

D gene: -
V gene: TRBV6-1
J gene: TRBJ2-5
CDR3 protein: ASTGQTQETQY

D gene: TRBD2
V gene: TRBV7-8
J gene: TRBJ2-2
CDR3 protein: ASSVKLAGRANTGELF